This paragraph reports one T cell receptor (beta chain). Antigen specificity is unknown. The data belong to a study of regulatory T cells in long-lasting Graves disease. Trimming removed 3 bases at V and 7 bases at J, with 5 bases between. CDR3 size: 11 residues. The germline gives CDR1 SGDLS, CDR2 YYNGEE. Findings of the study overall: Researchers reported studying only peripheral blood, not thyroid tissue.

Arm-PCR of CDR3 regions and iRepertoire HTBI primers were the basis on which TCR beta libraries were built. TCRdb ran MiXCR on the multiplex PCR reads and lists one entry per CDR3 protein. The data contain roughly 500,000 distinct CDR3 sequences, around 20% of them seen just once; the ten biggest clones take up 6.5% to 10%. Noted time point: persistent/refractory GD, antithyroid drugs over 5 years with positive TRAb. Extracted RNA from PBMCs served as the source of the TCR library. Patients of an endocrinology department in Xi'an, China, were included. The rearrangement joins TRBV9 to TRBJ2-1; the D is unclear. Source: peripheral blood mononuclear cells (PBMCs), taken when the disease was refractory, from a patient treated with antithyroid drugs. This TCR was recovered from a female donor with Graves disease. CDR3 sequence (DNA): TGTGCCAGCAGCGGCGATAATGAGCAGTTCTTC. Amino acid sequence: CASSGDNEQFF.